This TCR beta chain was captured in a study of blood T cell repertoires in COVID-19. In the authors' workflow: For nucleated cells, counts were estimated from reference gene primer amplification. Some clones are missing from TCRdb's copy, which holds only in-frame ones; the method was immunoSEQ multiplex PCR. That table furnishes V, J and clone size, whereas the DNA furnished D and trimming. The sample records over 90,000 clones, 89% being singletons. With V trimmed by 4 bases and J by 10 bases, 13 bases remained unmatched. CDR1 and CDR2 from the germline V gene are MNHNS and SASEGT. This CDR3 is built from 16 residues.

The clonotype was recovered from a woman aged 60-75 years with acute or convalescent COVID-19. The sequencing input was peripheral blood. The V call is TRBV6-1, the J call TRBJ1-6; TRBD1 matches at 7 bases. The CDR3 DNA reads TGTGCCAGCAGTGCTACAGGGGACGCAGCTTTATCACCCCTCCACTTT. Encoded protein: CASSATGDAALSPLHF.